This TCR beta chain came from a study of identical twins. The V end was cut by 5 bases, the J end by 8 bases, with 13 bases between. The CDR3 is made up of 13 amino acids. TCRdb independently ran MiXCR on the 5' RACE reads; one entry per CDR3 protein. This sample has hundreds of thousands of distinct CDR3 sequences, with around a sixth found just once. This sample was shared with a second study, whose subject was T cells expressing NK-cell markers. In that study: In a group of roughly 6 donors, dominant NKG2C+ clonotypes represented about 1.0-7.5% of CD8+ T cells.

Sequenced input: PBMCs. The chain uses TRBV12-3 or TRBV12-4 and TRBJ1-5, with D tentatively TRBD1 (5 bases). This TCR was recovered from a woman aged 18-29 years in good health. The CDR3 reads CASSPPRGEPQHF. The CDR3 DNA reads as TGTGCCAGCAGTCCCCCTCGGGGGGAGCCCCAGCATTTT.